The next 32 T cell receptor beta chains were all read from a single sample in a study of blood T cell repertoires in COVID-19. The data were produced by immunoSEQ multiplex PCR, yet TCRdb's version contains in-frame clones alone and is incomplete. The top ten hold roughly 27% of the sample, which has roughly 75,000 clones, roughly 83% seen once. Sequences were obtained from peripheral blood. The receptor source for this set is a man between 65 and 85 years old with acute or convalescent COVID-19.

The genes are TRBV2 and TRBJ2-1, with 9 bases lining up with TRBD2. CDR1 is SNHLY and CDR2 is FYNNEI in the germline V gene. V dropped 6 bases and J dropped 0; count of bases not matched to a gene: 3. CDR3 size: 15 residues. The CDR3: CASSLAGDSYNEQFF. The CDR3 DNA follows: TGTGCCAGCAGCTTAGCGGGAGACTCCTACAATGAGCAGTTCTTC. Combining the CDR3 with reference TRBV2 and TRBJ2-1 gives the whole variable domain EPEVTQTPSHQVTQMGQEVILRCVPISNHLYFYWYRQILGQKVEFLVSFYNNEISEKSEIFDDQFSVERPDGSNFTLKIRSTKLEDSAMYFCASSLAGDSYNEQFFGPGTRLTVL.

The rearrangement uses TRBV6-2 or TRBV6-3 and TRBJ2-4, with D hard to call. This CDR3 has 15 amino acids. The ends were cut back, 2 bases at V and 0 bases at J, with 8 bases in the middle. Germline V gene sequence: CDR1 MNHEY, CDR2 SVGEGT. The CDR3 coding sequence is TGTGCCAGCAGTTACGTTAAACTAGCCAAAAACATTCAGTACTTC. It encodes CASSYVKLAKNIQYF.

The chain joins TRBV6-5 to TRBJ1-1; D might be TRBD1 (5 bases). CDR1 and CDR2 (germline): MNHEY, SVGAGI. The germline V and J ends were trimmed by 3 bases and 1 base, with 15 bases remaining between them. CDR3 length: 16 residues. CDR3 DNA sequence: TGTGCCAGCAGTTATCGCCGGACAAGAAGGAACACTGAAGCTTTCTTT. As protein: CASSYRRTRRNTEAFF.

The chain couples TRBV5-1 to TRBJ2-5, with 9 bases lining up with TRBD1. The CDR3 has 15 amino acids. Trimming cost V 4 bases and J 4 bases; bases outside gene matches: 8. Germline CDR1 is SGHRS and CDR2 is YFSETQ. The CDR3 nucleotides are TGCGCCAGCAGCAGGGGACAGGGAGGTTCAGAGACCCAGTACTTC. Protein product: CASSRGQGGSETQYF.

The chain joins TRBV15 to TRBJ2-5; possibly TRBD1 for D (6 bases). Trimming removed 5 bases at V and 5 bases at J, with 18 bases between. The germline gives CDR1 LNHNV, CDR2 YYDKDF (reference sequence). The CDR3 has 15 residues. The CDR3 region has the DNA TGTGCCACCAGCGGCAAGACAGGTCCGGGGGAGACCCAGTACTTC. Translation gives CATSGKTGPGETQYF.

This clone was counted only a few times. The V call is TRBV5-1, the J call TRBJ1-1; 8 nucleotides line up with TRBD1. Trimming took 3 bases from V and 4 from J; bases not matched to a gene: 5. There are 14 residues in the CDR3. CDR1 and CDR2 from the germline V gene are SGHRS and YFSETQ. In nucleotides, the CDR3 is TGCGCCAGCAGCTCGGGACAGGACGGCACTGAAGCTTTCTTT. Protein: CASSSGQDGTEAFF. Combining the CDR3 with reference TRBV5-1 and TRBJ1-1 gives the whole variable domain KAGVTQTPRYLIKTRGQQVTLSCSPISGHRSVSWYQQTPGQGLQFLFEYFSETQRNKGNFPGRFSGRQFSNSRSEMNVSTLELGDSALYLCASSSGQDGTEAFFGQGTRLTVV.

Points on this clone: The sample holds other DNA sequences that translate to the same CDR3. The chain uses TRBV10-3 and TRBJ2-2, with 8 positions matching TRBD2. CDR3 length: 15 residues. CDR1 and CDR2 (germline): ENHRY, SYGVKD. The V segment lost 0 bases and the J segment 8 bases; nucleotides outside the gene matches: 5. The CDR3 DNA follows: TGTGCCATCAGTGAGTCCCGGGAGGGCCCTGGGGAGCTGTTTTTT. Amino acids: CAISESREGPGELFF.

The chain is built from TRBV10-3 and TRBJ2-7, with D maybe TRBD2 (6 bases). The germline gives CDR1 ENHRY, CDR2 SYGVKD. The CDR3 is made up of 14 amino acids. Deletions cut 5 bases from V and 1 base from J, with 12 bases between. Here the CDR3 DNA reads TGTGCCATCAGTCGGGACTTGGCGTCCTACGAGCAGTACTTC. Amino acid sequence: CAISRDLASYEQYF.

V is TRBV3-1 (or the pseudogene TRBV3-2) and J is TRBJ2-7; D may be TRBD2 (6 bases). The germline V and J ends were trimmed by 4 bases and 1 base, with 8 bases remaining between them. This CDR3 contains 13 residues. The germline gives CDR1 LGHDT, CDR2 YNNKEL (reference sequence). CDR3 residues: CASSLAESYEQYF. The DNA for the CDR3 is TGTGCCAGCAGCCTAGCGGAGTCCTACGAGCAGTACTTC.

The rearrangement joins TRBV7-2 to TRBJ2-7; 9 nucleotides line up with TRBD2. The CDR3 length is 15 residues. J gave up 1 base and V 1 base, and 2 bases lay outside the gene matches. CDR1 and CDR2 from the germline V gene are SGHTA and FQGNSA. CDR3 DNA: TGTGCCAGCAGCTTAGGGCTAGCGGGGTCCTACGAGCAGTACTTC. The encoded protein is CASSLGLAGSYEQYF.

This chain connects TRBV30 to TRBJ2-7, with a weak D call TRBD2 (5 bases). Germline-derived CDR1 and CDR2 are GTSNPN and SVGIG (reference sequence). V gave up 2 bases and J gave up 2 bases, with 10 bases separating them. The CDR3 spans 13 residues. The chain's CDR3 is CAWSSGVAYEQYF. The CDR3 DNA reads as TGTGCCTGGAGTTCCGGGGTCGCCTACGAGCAGTACTTC.

The chain employs TRBV28 and TRBJ2-2; TRBD2 aligns across 10 bases. The V gene's germline CDR1 is MDHEN and CDR2 SYDVKM. The J segment lost 5 bases and the V segment lost 2 bases, leaving 2 bases of the junction unmatched. The CDR3 sequence is 15 residues long. The DNA for the CDR3 is TGTGCCAGCAGTTTAGGGGGACTAGCGACCGGGGAGCTGTTTTTT. It specifies CASSLGGLATGELFF. Looking up the rest from reference TRBV28 and TRBJ2-2 gives the full variable domain: DVKVTQSSRYLVKRTGEKVFLECVQDMDHENMFWYRQDPGLGLRLIYFSYDVKMKEKGDIPEGYSVSREKKERFSLILESASTNQTSMYLCASSLGGLATGELFFGEGSRLTVL.

This clone has just one count. This chain links TRBV28 with TRBJ1-3; TRBD1 is a possible D gene (5 bases). The CDR3 spans 13 residues. Germline values: CDR1 MDHEN, CDR2 SYDVKM. V shed 11 bases and J shed 2 bases, with 13 bases lying between them. The CDR3 nucleotides are TGTGCCTGCTTACAAGGGGCTGGAAACACCATATATTTT. Its protein product is CACLQGAGNTIYF.

About this clone itself: Its ends do not fully match the called genes, so a read error is possible. This chain links TRBV9 with TRBJ1-3, with D possibly matching TRBD1 (5 bases). The CDR3 consists of 13 residues. Germline assignment: CDR1 SGDLS and CDR2 YYNGEE. Here the CDR3 reads CARSAWGGDTIYF. CDR3 nucleotides: TGTGCCCGCAGCGCGTGGGGGGGGGACACCATATATTTT.

V gene TRBV5-4 combines with J gene TRBJ2-7; maybe TRBD2 (5 bases). CDR1 is SGHNT and CDR2 is YYREEE in the germline V gene (reference sequence). V gave up 1 base and J gave up 1 base, with 12 bases separating them. The CDR3 consists of 15 residues. CDR3 in DNA: TGTGCCAGCAGCTTGTCCACAGCGGCTTCCTACGAGCAGTACTTC. Residues: CASSLSTAASYEQYF. The entire variable domain, with the rest obtained from reference TRBV5-4 and TRBJ2-7, is as follows: ETGVTQSPTHLIKTRGQQVTLRCSSQSGHNTVSWYQQALGQGPQFIFQYYREEENGRGNFPPRFSGLQFPNYSSELNVNALELDDSALYLCASSLSTAASYEQYFGPGTRLTVT.

V and J are TRBV9 and TRBJ2-5; a weak D match, TRBD1 (8 bases). Trimming cost V 2 bases and J 5 bases, with 19 bases left between them. The CDR3 runs 16 residues. Germline V gives CDR1 SGDLS, CDR2 YYNGEE. The CDR3 nucleotides are TGTGCCAGCAGCGTGGGAGGGGCAGGGGGCGCGGAGACCCAGTACTTC. Protein sequence: CASSVGGAGGAETQYF. The complete variable domain, with remaining parts taken from reference TRBV9 and TRBJ2-5, reads DSGVTQTPKHLITATGQRVTLRCSPRSGDLSVYWYQQSLDQGLQFLIQYYNGEERAKGNILERFSAQQFPDLHSELNLSSLELGDSALYFCASSVGGAGGAETQYFGPGTRLLVL.

This chain uses TRBV19 with TRBJ2-2; TRBD2 is a possible D gene (6 bases). The CDR3 length is 16 residues. V was cut by 1 base and J by 8 bases, with 17 bases left in between. Per germline, CDR1 LNHDA and CDR2 SQIVND (reference sequence). The chain's CDR3 is CASSIGRIVEGGELFF. The DNA for the CDR3 is TGTGCCAGTAGTATAGGACGTATCGTGGAGGGTGGGGAGCTGTTTTTT. Together with reference TRBV19 and TRBJ2-2, the CDR3 gives the full variable domain: DGGITQSPKYLFRKEGQNVTLSCEQNLNHDAMYWYRQDPGQGLRLIYYSQIVNDFQKGDIAEGYSVSREKKESFPLTVTSAQKNPTAFYLCASSIGRIVEGGELFFGEGSRLTVL.

The rearrangement joins TRBV6-5 to TRBJ1-2; D possibly corresponds to TRBD1 (6 bases). The V end lost 6 bases, the J end lost 2 bases, and 10 bases lay between the germline ends. Germline values: CDR1 MNHEY, CDR2 SVGAGI. This CDR3 is built from 13 residues. The CDR3 here is CASRRTGNYGYTF. The CDR3 DNA reads as TGTGCCAGCAGGAGAACAGGGAACTATGGCTACACCTTC.

The chain joins TRBV28 to TRBJ2-7, with 8 bases matching TRBD2. The CDR3 length is 14 residues. The V segment lost 6 bases and the J segment 2 bases; nucleotides outside the gene matches: 6. Per germline, CDR1 MDHEN and CDR2 SYDVKM. The CDR3 nucleotides are TGTGCCAGCAGCCCACAGGGACTAGCCTACGAGCAGTACTTC. Protein product: CASSPQGLAYEQYF.

The chain couples TRBV9 to TRBJ1-4; TRBD1 agrees at 7 bases. The CDR3 totals 16 residues. V trimming: 7 bases; J trimming: 5 bases; junction bases outside the gene matches: 14. CDR1 and CDR2 (germline): SGDLS, YYNGEE. The CDR3 loop reads CASARSWEQGNEKLFF. The CDR3 nucleotides are TGTGCCAGCGCTCGTAGTTGGGAACAGGGGAATGAAAAACTGTTTTTT.

The chain carries TRBV6-5 and TRBJ1-2, with TRBD1 matching over 9 bases. Germline V gene data show CDR1 as MNHEY and CDR2 as SVGAGI. This CDR3 is 14 amino acids long. The V and J ends lost 6 bases and 4 bases, in that order; junction bases with no gene match: 6. CDR3 nucleotides: TGTGCCAGCAGACGGGGACAGGGTCTCTATGGCTACACCTTC. It translates to CASRRGQGLYGYTF.

The CDR3 here is CASRPSGTASYNEQFF. The CDR3 DNA follows: TGTGCCAGCAGGCCATCCGGGACAGCGTCCTACAATGAGCAGTTCTTC. The V call is TRBV6-6, the J call TRBJ2-1, with 7 bases fitting TRBD1. CDR1 is MNHNY, CDR2 SVGAGI, per germline (reference sequence). V lost 6 bases and J lost 1; bases outside the gene matches: 9. This CDR3 has 16 residues.

The chain links TRBV20-1 to TRBJ2-7; D not resolved. The CDR3 consists of 11 residues. CDR1 DFQATT and CDR2 SNEGSKA come from the germline V gene (reference sequence). V was shortened by 3 bases and J by 6 bases, with 9 bases between the two germline ends. In DNA, the CDR3 is TGCAGTGCTAGTCATAGTCTCGAGCAGTACTTC. Translating it yields CSASHSLEQYF.

J is TRBJ2-7 and V is TRBV11-2; possible D gene TRBD2, 6 bases. The germline CDR1 and CDR2 sequences are SGHAT and FQNNGV. The CDR3 is made up of 14 amino acids. Trimming cost V 1 base and J 6 bases, with 13 bases left between them. The CDR3 nucleotides are TGTGCCAGCAGCTTAGCCGCGACTAGGGTCGAGCAGTACTTC. This encodes CASSLAATRVEQYF. Full variable domain (outside the CDR3, taken from reference TRBV11-2 and TRBJ2-7): EAGVAQSPRYKIIEKRQSVAFWCNPISGHATLYWYQQILGQGPKLLIQFQNNGVVDDSQLPKDRFSAERLKGVDSTLKIQPAKLEDSAVYLCASSLAATRVEQYFGPGTRLTVT.

This chain connects TRBV2 to TRBJ2-2; 7 nucleotides align to TRBD1. CDR3 size: 15 residues. With 7 bases clipped from V and 0 bases from J, the junction kept 5 bases outside the gene matches. The V gene's germline CDR1 is SNHLY and CDR2 FYNNEI. The CDR3 coding sequence is TGTGCCAGCATGTCCGGGACAGCGAACACCGGGGAGCTGTTTTTT. Its translation: CASMSGTANTGELFF.

The chain recombines TRBV18 with TRBJ1-5, with 7 bases that match TRBD1. In germline, CDR1 is KGHSH, CDR2 LQKENI. With 3 bases clipped from V and 1 base from J, the junction kept 6 bases outside the gene matches. This CDR3 comprises 16 residues. This chain's CDR3 is CASSPSGQVSNQPQHF. DNA of the CDR3: TGTGCCAGCTCACCTTCTGGACAGGTGAGCAATCAGCCCCAGCATTTT.

This sequence joins TRBV4-1 and TRBJ2-2, with 14 bases lining up with TRBD2. V shed 5 bases, J shed 4 bases, and the junction held 3 bases outside the gene matches. This CDR3 comprises 16 residues. Looked up from germline, CDR1 is MGHRA and CDR2 is YSYEKL. The CDR3: CASSKGLAGVTGELFF. Here the CDR3 DNA reads TGCGCCAGCAGCAAGGGACTAGCGGGAGTCACCGGGGAGCTGTTTTTT.

Ten or more counts support this clone. The chain is built from TRBV27 and TRBJ1-2; D unresolved. Trimming left V 1 base short and J 2 bases short, with 8 bases between. The CDR3 runs to 14 residues. Germline lookup yields CDR1 MNHEY and CDR2 SMNVEV (reference sequence). CDR3 nucleotide sequence: TGTGCCAGCAGTTTATTTGGCGGAAACTATGGCTACACCTTC. Translated: CASSLFGGNYGYTF.

The chain combines TRBV12-5 with TRBJ2-1; D gene unclear. With 7 bases removed from V and 2 bases from J, the gap between germline ends came to 12 bases. CDR1 and CDR2 from the germline V gene are LGHNT and FRNRAP. This CDR3 has 14 residues. The CDR3 DNA sequence: TGTGCTAGTGTTATGTGGCAACCCTACAATGAGCAGTTCTTC. This encodes CASVMWQPYNEQFF.

The J gene is TRBJ2-5, the V gene TRBV3-1 (or the pseudogene TRBV3-2), with TRBD2 matching 9 bases. The trim removed 6 bases at V and 5 bases at J, leaving 10 bases unmatched. Germline CDR1 and CDR2: LGHDT and YNNKEL (reference sequence). The length of the CDR3 is 15 residues. CDR3 bases: TGTGCCAGCAGGTGGACTAGCGAGGGGTCCGAGACCCAGTACTTC. This gives the protein CASRWTSEGSETQYF.

Only one count was recorded for this clone. This rearrangement joins TRBV19 to TRBJ2-7; a possible D gene is TRBD1 (5 bases). The V end was cut by 2 bases, the J end by 6 bases, with 8 bases between. CDR3 length equals 12 residues. The germline V gene has CDR1 LNHDA and CDR2 SQIVND (reference sequence). CDR3 region: CASSISQGEQYF. In nucleotides, the CDR3 is TGTGCCAGTAGTATATCCCAGGGCGAGCAGTACTTC.

J is TRBJ1-3 and V is TRBV18; no firm D call. Trimming removed 2 bases from V and 0 bases from J, with 8 bases in between. Germline CDR1 is KGHSH and CDR2 is LQKENI. This CDR3 is 15 amino acids long. The CDR3 here is CASSPGLASGNTIYF. DNA for the CDR3: TGTGCCAGCTCACCAGGGCTGGCCTCTGGAAACACCATATATTTT.